The rows below give T cell receptor beta chains drawn from one sample of a study of cytomegalovirus exposure and HLA in healthy donors. Sequenced by immunoSEQ multiplex PCR; TCRdb stores in-frame clones only, minus some. The repertoire has 110,000 to 150,000 clones, around 82% of them found once; the top ten carry about 2.2%. The sequenced sample consisted of PBMCs. The receptors were sampled from a woman aged 18-35 years in good health and CMV-seropositive. Both conserved end residues are part of each CDR3. The D gene is left open where the match is weak. Clone size is not always given. Where it is, it says once, few, many or a class for expanded clones.

cdr3_nt: TGTGCCAGCAGTTACTCAACCGGGTCTGACGGCGGCTACACCTTC
cdr3_aa: CASSYSTGSDGGYTF
j_call: TRBJ1-2
d_call: NA
v_call: TRBV6-5
clone_size: NA

cdr3_nt: TGTGCCAGCTCACCAAGGAGAACTAGCGGGGGAGGCACAGATACGCAGTATTTT
cdr3_aa: CASSPRRTSGGGTDTQYF
j_call: TRBJ2-3
d_call: TRBD2
v_call: TRBV18
clone_size: NA

cdr3_nt: TGTGCCACCAGCGGGCGGGAGGAAAAACTGTTTTTT
cdr3_aa: CATSGREEKLFF
j_call: TRBJ1-4
d_call: NA
v_call: TRBV15
clone_size: NA

cdr3_nt: TGTGCCAGCAGCTTAGAAGCGTCGGCCTCTGCTTTCTTT
cdr3_aa: CASSLEASASAFF
j_call: TRBJ1-1
d_call: NA
v_call: TRBV7-2
clone_size: NA

cdr3_nt: TGTGCCAGCAGACAGGCCCTAGGGGAGCTGTTTTTT
cdr3_aa: CASRQALGELFF
j_call: TRBJ2-2
d_call: NA
v_call: TRBV2
clone_size: NA

cdr3_nt: TGCGCCAGCAGCCCATGGCCAAACGGAGACGAGCAGTACTTC
cdr3_aa: CASSPWPNGDEQYF
j_call: TRBJ2-7
d_call: NA
v_call: TRBV5-1
clone_size: NA

cdr3_nt: TGTGCCAGCAGCCCCAGGGCCCTAGCGGGGGCCGAGGGGGAGACCCAGTACTTC
cdr3_aa: CASSPRALAGAEGETQYF
j_call: TRBJ2-5
d_call: TRBD2
v_call: TRBV7-9
clone_size: NA

cdr3_nt: TGTGCCAGTAGTAGGGACATATCGAGGTATCAGCCCCAGCATTTT
cdr3_aa: CASSRDISRYQPQHF
j_call: TRBJ1-5
d_call: NA
v_call: TRBV19
clone_size: NA

cdr3_nt: TGTGCCAGCAGGGCGAGAGGACAGTCCTACGAGCAGTACTTC
cdr3_aa: CASRARGQSYEQYF
j_call: TRBJ2-7
d_call: NA
v_call: TRBV5-4
clone_size: NA

cdr3_nt: TGCAGCGTGGGAACCTCTGGGAGGCCATCCTACGAGCAGTACTTC
cdr3_aa: CSVGTSGRPSYEQYF
j_call: TRBJ2-7
d_call: NA
v_call: TRBV29-1
clone_size: NA

cdr3_nt: TGTGCCAGCAGGTCTAGCGTCTTAGAGACCCAGTACTTC
cdr3_aa: CASRSSVLETQYF
j_call: TRBJ2-5
d_call: NA
v_call: TRBV2
clone_size: NA

cdr3_nt: TGTGCCAGCTCACCAGGGACTAGCTACCACGAGCAGTACTTC
cdr3_aa: CASSPGTSYHEQYF
j_call: TRBJ2-7
d_call: TRBD2
v_call: TRBV18
clone_size: NA

cdr3_nt: TGTGCCAGCAGCCAAGCGAGGTCCTATGGCTACACCTTC
cdr3_aa: CASSQARSYGYTF
j_call: TRBJ1-2
d_call: NA
v_call: TRBV14
clone_size: few

cdr3_nt: TGTGCCAGCAGTCCCCCCGCCCGAGCTGAAGCTTTCTTT
cdr3_aa: CASSPPARAEAFF
j_call: TRBJ1-1
d_call: NA
v_call: TRBV28
clone_size: NA

cdr3_nt: TGTGCCAGCACCGAACAGGGGTACACTGAAGCTTTCTTT
cdr3_aa: CASTEQGYTEAFF
j_call: TRBJ1-1
d_call: TRBD1
v_call: TRBV6-5
clone_size: few

cdr3_nt: TGTGCCAGCTCAGGTACAGGGCTCCAAGAGACCCAGTACTTC
cdr3_aa: CASSGTGLQETQYF
j_call: TRBJ2-5
d_call: NA
v_call: TRBV7-2
clone_size: once

cdr3_nt: TGTGCCAGCAGCGTAGGAGCAGGGGGCTACGAGCAGTACTTC
cdr3_aa: CASSVGAGGYEQYF
j_call: TRBJ2-7
d_call: TRBD1
v_call: TRBV9
clone_size: NA

cdr3_nt: TGCGCCAGCAGACGGGGGGGCGGCACAGATACGCAGTATTTT
cdr3_aa: CASRRGGGTDTQYF
j_call: TRBJ2-3
d_call: TRBD2
v_call: TRBV10-2
clone_size: NA

cdr3_nt: TGTGCCAGTAATGGGAGGGGTGCTGGGGCCAACGTCCTGACTTTC
cdr3_aa: CASNGRGAGANVLTF
j_call: TRBJ2-6
d_call: TRBD2
v_call: TRBV19
clone_size: NA

cdr3_nt: TGTGCCAGCAGCCTACAGGGGGCGAACACTGAAGCTTTCTTT
cdr3_aa: CASSLQGANTEAFF
j_call: TRBJ1-1
d_call: TRBD1
v_call: TRBV7-9
clone_size: NA

cdr3_nt: TGTGCCAGCAGTTACGGCAGGGAAGTTCCCGAGCAGTACTTC
cdr3_aa: CASSYGREVPEQYF
j_call: TRBJ2-7
d_call: NA
v_call: TRBV6-5
clone_size: once

cdr3_nt: TGTGCCAGCAGCTCCGGACAGGCGAACACTGAAGCTTTCTTT
cdr3_aa: CASSSGQANTEAFF
j_call: TRBJ1-1
d_call: TRBD1
v_call: TRBV11-1
clone_size: NA

cdr3_nt: TGTGCCAGCAGCCCGAAGGGGGGGGCCCCCTACGAGCAGTACTTC
cdr3_aa: CASSPKGGAPYEQYF
j_call: TRBJ2-7
d_call: NA
v_call: TRBV5-8
clone_size: few

cdr3_nt: TGCGCCAGCAGCGGCGAACAGGGTGCCACTGAAGCTTTCTTT
cdr3_aa: CASSGEQGATEAFF
j_call: TRBJ1-1
d_call: NA
v_call: TRBV5-1
clone_size: NA

cdr3_nt: TGCAGTGCGGTCGGACAGGGGCGTGATTTTTTT
cdr3_aa: CSAVGQGRDFF
j_call: TRBJ2-3
d_call: TRBD1
v_call: TRBV20-1
clone_size: NA

cdr3_nt: TGCGCCAGCAGCCCGGTCTCGGGGGATCGGTACGAGCAGTACTTC
cdr3_aa: CASSPVSGDRYEQYF
j_call: TRBJ2-7
d_call: NA
v_call: TRBV5-1
clone_size: NA